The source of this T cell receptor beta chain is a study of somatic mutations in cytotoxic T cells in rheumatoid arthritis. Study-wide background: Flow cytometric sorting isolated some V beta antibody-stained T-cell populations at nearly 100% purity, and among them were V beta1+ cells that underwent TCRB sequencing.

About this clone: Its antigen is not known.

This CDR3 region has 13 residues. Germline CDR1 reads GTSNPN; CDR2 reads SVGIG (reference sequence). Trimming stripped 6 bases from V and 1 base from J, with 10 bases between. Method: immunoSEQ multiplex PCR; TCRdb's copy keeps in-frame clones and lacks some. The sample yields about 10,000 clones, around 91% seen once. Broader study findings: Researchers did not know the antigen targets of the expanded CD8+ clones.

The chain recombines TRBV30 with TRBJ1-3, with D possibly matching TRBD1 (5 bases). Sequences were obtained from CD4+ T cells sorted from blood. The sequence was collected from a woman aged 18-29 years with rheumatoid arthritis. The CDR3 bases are TGTGCCTGCTCACGGGGGTCTGGAAACACCATATATTTT. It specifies CACSRGSGNTIYF.